A single sample gave rise to the 5 T cell receptor beta chains below, sequenced in a study of regulatory T cells in long-lasting Graves disease. Time point defined: persistent/refractory GD, antithyroid drugs over 5 years with positive TRAb. There was RNA extracted from PBMCs, and the TCR library was made from it. Investigators prepared the TCR beta libraries by applying iRepertoire HTBI primers and Arm-PCR of CDR3 regions. MiXCR, run by TCRdb on the multiplex PCR reads, gives a single entry per CDR3 protein. The sample consists of 350,000 to 500,000 distinct CDR3 sequences, around 20% of them appearing once. Here the sequenced sample was peripheral blood mononuclear cells (PBMCs), taken when the disease was refractory, from a patient treated with antithyroid drugs. The receptors derive from a female donor with Graves disease.

This clonotype came up many times. This sequence joins TRBV10-2 and TRBJ1-2; D remains ambiguous. V was shortened by 3 bases and J by 7 bases, with 12 bases between the two germline ends. In germline, CDR1 is WSHSY, CDR2 SAAADI. The CDR3 sequence is 13 residues long. The CDR3 reads CASSDGQLFGYTF. CDR3 DNA sequence: TGCGCCAGCAGTGACGGGCAACTATTTGGCTACACCTTC.

The genes are TRBV3-1 and TRBJ1-6; possible D gene TRBD1, 5 bases. Germline CDR1 and CDR2: LGHDT and YNNKEL (reference sequence). There are 15 residues in the CDR3. Trimming removed 3 bases at V and 9 bases at J, with 15 bases between. In DNA, the CDR3 is TGTGCCAGCAGCCACCCGGGGGGAAATCCTTCACCCCTCCACTTT. This encodes CASSHPGGNPSPLHF. The full variable domain, with the rest looked up from reference TRBV3-1 and TRBJ1-6, is DTAVSQTPKYLVTQMGNDKSIKCEQNLGHDTMYWYKQDSKKFLKIMFSYNNKELIINETVPNRFSPKSPDKAHLNLHINSLELGDSAVYFCASSHPGGNPSPLHFGNGTRLTVT.

The J gene is TRBJ2-5, the V gene TRBV20-1; 11 bases match TRBD2. CDR3 length equals 15 residues. With V trimmed by 6 bases and J by 0 bases, 6 bases remained unmatched. Germline V gene data show CDR1 as DFQATT and CDR2 as SNEGSKA (reference sequence). The CDR3 DNA reads as TGCAGTGCCGGGACTAGCGGACTTTACCAAGAGACCCAGTACTTC. Amino acid sequence: CSAGTSGLYQETQYF.

The chain carries TRBV20-1 and TRBJ2-7; TRBD2 agrees at 9 bases. This CDR3 has 14 amino acids. Germline loops: CDR1 DFQATT, CDR2 SNEGSKA (reference sequence). Losses at the gene ends were 4 bases for V and 2 bases for J; bases not matched to a gene: 6. CDR3 DNA sequence: TGCAGTGCTACCCGACTAGCGGCACCCTACGAGCAGTACTTC. It encodes CSATRLAAPYEQYF.

This clonotype occurred many times. V and J are TRBV28 and TRBJ2-4; the match to TRBD2 covers 7 bases. The V segment lost 5 bases and the J segment 0 bases; nucleotides outside the gene matches: 10. This CDR3 is built from 17 residues. CDR1 is MDHEN and CDR2 is SYDVKM in the germline V gene. The chain's CDR3 is CASSPRLAGLAKNIQYF. The CDR3 bases are TGTGCCAGCAGTCCCCGGTTAGCGGGTTTAGCCAAAAACATTCAGTACTTC.